This T cell receptor beta chain is drawn from a study of vaccination and CD4 T cells after COVID-19. In the study overall: Post-COVID draws followed diagnosis by a median roughly 99 days (range 35 to 161). Culture controls were given either a CEFX pool, an HIV-1 Nef pool, or no peptide.

Concerning this clonotype: The target antigen is unknown.

An Oncomine TCR Beta short-read assay was used to sequence the DNA from cultured CD4+ T cells. TCRdb fed the PCR reads into MiXCR, producing one record per CDR3 protein. The repertoire holds fewer than 7,500 distinct CDR3 sequences, with roughly 40% as singletons. Noted treatment: roughly 11-day PBMC culture with coronavirus spike peptide pools or control peptides (ViraFEST assay). Harvesting of the unexposed donor's CD4+ T cells predated the COVID-19 pandemic (2011-2018). A negative selection step was used to isolate CD4+ T cells once culture had run for around 10 days. General study findings and limits: Within convalescent individuals, 304 out of 307 vaccine-specific clones proved to be spike mono-reactive.

The sequence was collected from a human donor in good health. Sequenced sample: CD4+ T cells from blood, cultured in vitro.

The CDR3 region is CASGQGITGNTIYF. CDR3 in DNA: TGTGCCAGCGGACAGGGGATTACTGGAAACACCATATATTTT. The V and J genes are TRBV6-1 and TRBJ1-3; 9 positions agree with TRBD1. This CDR3 is built from 14 residues. The ends lost 8 bases at V and 2 bases at J; junction bases unmatched: 4. The V gene's germline CDR1 is MNHNS and CDR2 SASEGT.